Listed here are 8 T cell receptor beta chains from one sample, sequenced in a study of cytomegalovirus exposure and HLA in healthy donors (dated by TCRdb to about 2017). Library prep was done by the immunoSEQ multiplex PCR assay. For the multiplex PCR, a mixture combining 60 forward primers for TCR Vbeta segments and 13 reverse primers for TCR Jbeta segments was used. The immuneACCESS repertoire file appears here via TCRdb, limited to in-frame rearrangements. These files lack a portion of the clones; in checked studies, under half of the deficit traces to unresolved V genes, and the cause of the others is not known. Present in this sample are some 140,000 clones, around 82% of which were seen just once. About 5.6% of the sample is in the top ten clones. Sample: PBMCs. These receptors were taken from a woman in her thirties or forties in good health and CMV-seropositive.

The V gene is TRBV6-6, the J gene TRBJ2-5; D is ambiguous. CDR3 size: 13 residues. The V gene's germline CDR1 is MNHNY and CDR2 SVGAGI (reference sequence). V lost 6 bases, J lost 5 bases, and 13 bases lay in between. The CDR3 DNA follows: TGTGCCAGCAGCCCGGAGATGTTGGAGACCCAGTACTTC. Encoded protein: CASSPEMLETQYF.

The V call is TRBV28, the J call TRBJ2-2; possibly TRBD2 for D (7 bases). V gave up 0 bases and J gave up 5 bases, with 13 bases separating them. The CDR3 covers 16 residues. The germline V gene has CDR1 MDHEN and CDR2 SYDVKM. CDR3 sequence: CASSLWGAGETGELFF. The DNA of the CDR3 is TGTGCCAGCAGTTTATGGGGGGCGGGAGAAACCGGGGAGCTGTTTTTT.

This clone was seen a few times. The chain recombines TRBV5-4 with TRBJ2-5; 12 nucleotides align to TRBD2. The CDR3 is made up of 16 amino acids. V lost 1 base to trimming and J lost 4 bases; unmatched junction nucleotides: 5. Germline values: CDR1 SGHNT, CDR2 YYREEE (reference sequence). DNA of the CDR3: TGTGCCAGCAGCTTGCGACTAGCGGGAGTCGGAGAGACCCAGTACTTC. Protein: CASSLRLAGVGETQYF.

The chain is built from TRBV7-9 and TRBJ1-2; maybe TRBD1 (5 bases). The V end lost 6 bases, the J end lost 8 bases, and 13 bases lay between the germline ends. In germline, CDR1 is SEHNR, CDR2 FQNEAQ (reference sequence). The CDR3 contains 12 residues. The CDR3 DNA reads TGTGCCAGCAGACACCCAAGGGGAGGCTACACCTTC. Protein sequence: CASRHPRGGYTF.

The DNA of the CDR3 is TGTGCCAGCAGCCAAGGACAGGGCTCCTATGGCTACACCTTC. Translating gives CASSQGQGSYGYTF. The J gene is TRBJ1-2, the V gene TRBV28, with TRBD1 identical over 8 bases. V shed 6 bases and J 4 bases; nucleotides not matched to a gene: 7. The CDR3 length is 14 residues. CDR1 and CDR2 from the germline V gene are MDHEN and SYDVKM.

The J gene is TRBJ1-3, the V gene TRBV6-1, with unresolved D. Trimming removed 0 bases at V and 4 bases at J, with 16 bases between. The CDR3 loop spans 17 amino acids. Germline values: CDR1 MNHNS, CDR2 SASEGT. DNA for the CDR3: TGTGCCAGCAGTGAAGCGCCGGGGAGAACGAGAGGAAACACCATATATTTT. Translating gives CASSEAPGRTRGNTIYF.

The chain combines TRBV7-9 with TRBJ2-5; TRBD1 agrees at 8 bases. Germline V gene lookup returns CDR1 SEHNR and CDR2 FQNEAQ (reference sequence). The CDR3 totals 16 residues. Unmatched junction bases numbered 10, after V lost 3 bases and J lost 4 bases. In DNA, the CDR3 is TGTGCCAGCAGCTTGGCCGACAGGGGTTCCGTAGAGACCCAGTACTTC. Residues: CASSLADRGSVETQYF.

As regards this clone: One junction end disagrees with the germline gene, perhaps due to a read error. This CDR3 reads CASSRRSGNTKAFF. As DNA, the CDR3 is TGCGCCAGCAGCCGTCGAAGCGGGAACACTAAAGCTTTCTTT. The J gene is TRBJ1-1, the V gene TRBV4-1; D gene ambiguous. CDR3 length: 14 amino acids. Germline V gene sequence: CDR1 MGHRA, CDR2 YSYEKL.